This T cell receptor beta chain appears in the sequencing data of a study of cytomegalovirus exposure and HLA in healthy donors. The study's findings and limits: It was reported that the classifier diagnosed cytomegalovirus status with high specificity and sensitivity in both the original and validation cohorts.

To note about this clone: Its target is unknown.

The CDR3 runs 11 residues. Trimming shortened V by 5 bases and J by 1 base, and 2 bases separated the two germline ends. Germline V gene data show CDR1 as SNHLY and CDR2 as FYNNEI. PCR amplification relied on 60 Vbeta primers (plus 13 Jbeta primers). Assay used: immunoSEQ multiplex PCR; TCRdb lists only in-frame clones, some missing. Among about 150,000 clones, around 88% were seen once, and the ten largest hold approximately 2%. V gene TRBV2 combines with J gene TRBJ2-5; D is uncertain. The sequenced material came from PBMCs. The TCR originated in a woman aged 18-29 years in good health and CMV-seronegative. CDR3 protein: CASSRQETQYF. CDR3 nucleotide sequence: TGTGCCAGCAGTCGCCAAGAGACCCAGTACTTC.